These 5 T cell receptor beta chains were all obtained from the same sample, sequenced in a study of shared clonotypes between healthy human individuals. TCRdb's copy holds only in-frame clones and misses some; the assay was immunoSEQ multiplex PCR. Here the sample spans 2 million to 2.5 million clones, roughly 95% being singletons. The sequenced material came from naive CD4+ T cells sorted from blood. Subset denoted: CD45RA+ positively selected. The receptor source for this set is a man in his late teens or twenties in good health.

The chain links TRBV29-1 to TRBJ1-2; D is unclear. In germline, CDR1 is SQVTM, CDR2 ANQGSEA. The CDR3 runs to 14 residues. V lost 2 bases, J lost 2 bases, and 12 bases lay in between. The CDR3 region has the DNA TGCAGCGTTGAAAGGCAGCCGAGCAACTATGGCTACACCTTC. Translating gives CSVERQPSNYGYTF.

This chain connects TRBV11-2 to TRBJ2-7, with TRBD1 matching over 8 bases. This CDR3 spans 15 amino acids. Germline values: CDR1 SGHAT, CDR2 FQNNGV. V shed 3 bases, J shed 1 base, and the junction held 5 bases outside the gene matches. The CDR3 bases are TGTGCCAGCAGCTTTCAAGGGACAGGTTCCTACGAGCAGTACTTC. This sequence encodes CASSFQGTGSYEQYF.

Worth noting for this clone: At one end the junction does not follow the germline gene, possibly because of a read error. V gene TRBV14 combines with J gene TRBJ2-5, with TRBD2 matching 9 bases. CDR1 and CDR2 from the germline V gene are SGHDN and FVKESK. This CDR3 has 17 amino acids. Written as DNA, the CDR3 is TGCGCCAGCAGCCACGGGATAGCGGGAGATACGTACGAGACCCAGTACTTC. It is translated as CASSHGIAGDTYETQYF. The full variable domain, rest sourced from reference TRBV14 and TRBJ2-5, is EAGVTQFPSHSVIEKGQTVTLRCDPISGHDNLYWYRRVMGKEIKFLLHFVKESKQDESGMPNNRFLAERTGGTYSTLKVQPAELEDSGVYFCASSHGIAGDTYETQYFGPGTRLLVL.

The V call is TRBV12-5, the J call TRBJ2-5, with D possibly called TRBD1 or TRBD2 (7 bases each). The V gene's germline CDR1 is LGHNT and CDR2 FRNRAP. The V and J ends lost 1 base and 7 bases respectively, with 16 bases between them. The CDR3 contains 15 residues. CDR3 region: CASGLGSGGALTQYF. Here the CDR3 DNA reads TGTGCTAGTGGTTTGGGGTCAGGGGGGGCGTTGACCCAGTACTTC. Drawing the rest from reference TRBV12-5 and TRBJ2-5, the complete variable domain is DARVTQTPRHKVTEMGQEVTMRCQPILGHNTVFWYRQTMMQGLELLAYFRNRAPLDDSGMPKDRFSAEMPDATLATLKIQPSEPRDSAVYFCASGLGSGGALTQYFGPGTRLLVL.

Regarding this clone: The sample holds other DNA sequences that translate to the same CDR3. The gene calls are TRBV20-1 and TRBJ2-7, with D unresolved. CDR1 is DFQATT, CDR2 SNEGSKA, per germline (reference sequence). The germline V and J ends were trimmed by 5 bases and 2 bases, with 7 bases remaining between them. The CDR3 has 11 residues. The DNA for the CDR3 is TGCAGTGCTCGCTTGACCTACGAGCAGTACTTC. As protein: CSARLTYEQYF.